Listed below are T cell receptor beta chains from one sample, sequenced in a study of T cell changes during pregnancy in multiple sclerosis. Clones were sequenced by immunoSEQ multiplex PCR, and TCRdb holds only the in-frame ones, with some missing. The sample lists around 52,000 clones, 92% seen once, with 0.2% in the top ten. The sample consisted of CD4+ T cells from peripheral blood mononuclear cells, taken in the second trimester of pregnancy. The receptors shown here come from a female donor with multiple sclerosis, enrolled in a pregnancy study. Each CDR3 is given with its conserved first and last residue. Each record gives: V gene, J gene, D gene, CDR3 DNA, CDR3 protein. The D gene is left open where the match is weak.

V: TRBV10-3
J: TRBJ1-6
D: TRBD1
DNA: TGTGCCATCAATAACAGGGGAGGTGATTCACCCCTCCACTTT
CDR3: CAINNRGGDSPLHF

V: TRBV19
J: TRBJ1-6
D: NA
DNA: TGTGCCAGTACCCCGGACACCTCCTATAATTCACCCCTCCACTTT
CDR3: CASTPDTSYNSPLHF

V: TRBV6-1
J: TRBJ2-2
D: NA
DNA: TGTGCCACCCCAGGGGCTATCAACACCGGGGAGCTGTTTTTT
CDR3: CATPGAINTGELFF

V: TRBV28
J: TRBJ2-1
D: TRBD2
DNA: TGTGCCAGCAGTACTTCCGGACTAGCGGGAGTCTCCTCCTACAATGAGCAGTTCTTC
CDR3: CASSTSGLAGVSSYNEQFF

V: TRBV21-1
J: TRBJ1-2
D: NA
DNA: TGTCCCAAACAGGGGTCTTATGGCTACACCTTC
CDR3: CPKQGSYGYTF

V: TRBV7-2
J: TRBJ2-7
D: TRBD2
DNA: TGTGCCAGCAGCCCACGGACTAGCGGGAATCTCTACGAGCAGTACTTC
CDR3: CASSPRTSGNLYEQYF

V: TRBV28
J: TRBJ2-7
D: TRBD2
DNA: TGTGCCAGCAAACATGGGGCCGCGGGAGATCGTGGAGAGCAGTACTTC
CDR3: CASKHGAAGDRGEQYF

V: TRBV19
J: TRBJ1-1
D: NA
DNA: TGTGCCAGTCCCCGGTCTATGAACACTGAAGCTTTCTTT
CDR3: CASPRSMNTEAFF

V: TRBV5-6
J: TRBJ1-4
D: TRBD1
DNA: TGTGCCAGCAGCTGGGACAGGGAAGAAAAACTGTTTTTT
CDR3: CASSWDREEKLFF

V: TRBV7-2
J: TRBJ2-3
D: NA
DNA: TGTGCCAGCAGCCCTGGGCGGGGACTCCGCACAGATACGCAGTATTTT
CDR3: CASSPGRGLRTDTQYF